This T cell receptor (beta chain) was profiled in a study of identical twins. Findings of the study overall: For zero-insertion analyses, partial confounding could come from invariant MAIT and iNKT cells.

This clonotype was found a few times. Its specificity is not known. MiXCR was run by TCRdb on the 5' RACE reads, yielding one entry per CDR3 protein. The profile shows hundreds of thousands of distinct CDR3 sequences, approximately 13% of them singletons. This CDR3 has 14 residues. Germline V gene lookup returns CDR1 ENHRY and CDR2 SYGVKD. V lost 3 bases to trimming and J lost 10 bases, with 16 bases between them. These data were also filed under a second study, of yellow fever vaccine responses in identical twins.

The receptor was derived from a woman younger than 35 in good health. The specimen was PBMCs. The rearrangement uses TRBV10-3 and TRBJ2-1; D is undetermined. Here the CDR3 reads CAISDPPSRVEQFF. The CDR3 nucleotides are TGTGCCATCAGTGACCCCCCCTCCCGGGTCGAGCAGTTCTTC.